This passage covers 27 T cell receptor beta chains from one sample sequenced in a study of blood T cell repertoires in COVID-19. Profiling relied on immunoSEQ multiplex PCR, and the TCRdb table lists in-frame clones only, not all of them. The sample lists approximately 300,000 clones, roughly 90% occurring once. Specimen: peripheral blood. The receptors shown here come from a man younger than 35 who had recovered from COVID-19.

The chain couples TRBV12-5 to TRBJ1-1, with TRBD1 identical over 8 bases. This CDR3 is built from 14 residues. J lost 5 bases, V lost 5 bases, and 7 bases had no gene match. Germline assignment: CDR1 LGHNT and CDR2 FRNRAP. The CDR3 DNA reads TGTGCTAGTGGTCCCGGACAGGGTCTAACTGAAGCTTTCTTT. Amino acid sequence: CASGPGQGLTEAFF.

The chain uses TRBV7-4 and TRBJ1-2; no clear D gene. The ends were cut back, 5 bases at V and 5 bases at J, with 9 bases in the middle. The CDR3 length is 12 residues. CDR1 and CDR2 (germline): SGHVT, SQSDAQ. The CDR3 nucleotides read TGTGCCAGCAGCCCCCGCGAGTATGGCTACACCTTC. Residues: CASSPREYGYTF.

J is TRBJ2-7 and V is TRBV27, with D perhaps TRBD2 (5 bases). CDR3 length: 16 residues. V lost 1 base and J 3 bases, leaving 16 bases between the germline ends. Germline lookup yields CDR1 MNHEY and CDR2 SMNVEV (reference sequence). CDR3 loop: CASSLLAEGWGYEQYF. The CDR3 DNA sequence: TGTGCCAGCAGTTTATTGGCAGAGGGTTGGGGCTACGAGCAGTACTTC.

The J gene is TRBJ2-1, the V gene TRBV14; D remains ambiguous. Germline V gene data show CDR1 as SGHDN and CDR2 as FVKESK. This CDR3 has 12 residues. The V end was cut by 4 bases, the J end by 15 bases, with 16 bases between. In DNA, the CDR3 is TGTGCCAGCAGCCCTTCCGGGTGTCTTCGGTTCTTC. Amino acids: CASSPSGCLRFF.

This chain connects TRBV2 to TRBJ1-4, with D unclear. CDR1 and CDR2 from the germline V gene are SNHLY and FYNNEI. The CDR3 has 15 amino acids. The germline V and J ends were trimmed by 6 bases and 0 bases, with 11 bases remaining between them. The CDR3 coding sequence is TGTGCCAGCAGAGCGACGGGAACAACTAATGAAAAACTGTTTTTT. It codes for CASRATGTTNEKLFF.

The chain carries TRBV7-3 and TRBJ1-1; 8 nucleotides agree with TRBD1. Germline loops: CDR1 SGHTA, CDR2 FQGTGA. V trimming: 1 base; J trimming: 2 bases; junction bases outside the gene matches: 3. The CDR3 runs 15 residues. The CDR3 loop reads CASSLRGQGNTEAFF. CDR3 coding DNA: TGTGCCAGCAGCTTAAGAGGACAGGGTAACACTGAAGCTTTCTTT.

This chain joins TRBV27 and TRBJ1-2, with 8 bases that match TRBD1. With 3 bases clipped from V and 4 bases from J, the junction kept 4 bases outside the gene matches. Germline lookup yields CDR1 MNHEY and CDR2 SMNVEV (reference sequence). The CDR3 contains 14 residues. The CDR3 sequence is CASSFLQGGYGYTF. The CDR3 DNA follows: TGTGCCAGCAGTTTCTTACAGGGGGGCTATGGCTACACCTTC.

The CDR3 sequence: CASSSPREGDEKLFF. DNA of the CDR3: TGTGCCAGCAGCTCCCCAAGGGAGGGGGATGAAAAACTGTTTTTT. The gene calls are TRBV5-6 and TRBJ1-4; a weak D match, TRBD1 (6 bases). V shed 3 bases and J shed 6 bases, with 15 bases lying between them. The CDR3 is made up of 15 amino acids. Germline CDR1 and CDR2: SGHDT and YYEEEE.

The J gene is TRBJ2-2, the V gene TRBV27; 9 bases match TRBD1. Losses at the gene ends were 5 bases for V and 2 bases for J; bases not matched to a gene: 12. Germline lookup yields CDR1 MNHEY and CDR2 SMNVEV (reference sequence). The CDR3 covers 18 residues. In nucleotides, the CDR3 is TGTGCCAGCAGTGGATGGGGGGGGGACAGGGCTAACACCGGGGAGCTGTTTTTT. As protein: CASSGWGGDRANTGELFF.

V usage is TRBV7-2 and J usage is TRBJ1-6; 8 bases are a match to TRBD1. CDR3 size: 15 residues. Germline V gene data show CDR1 as SGHTA and CDR2 as FQGNSA. The trim removed 5 bases at V and 9 bases at J, leaving 9 bases unmatched. CDR3 sequence: CASSGDAGGFSPLHF. The CDR3 bases are TGTGCCAGCAGCGGAGACGCAGGGGGCTTTTCACCCCTCCACTTT. Complete variable domain (other parts from reference TRBV7-2 and TRBJ1-6): GAGVSQSPSNKVTEKGKDVELRCDPISGHTALYWYRQSLGQGLEFLIYFQGNSAPDKSGLPSDRFSAERTGGSVSTLTIQRTQQEDSAVYLCASSGDAGGFSPLHFGNGTRLTVT.

The chain is built from TRBV10-3 and TRBJ2-7; 8 nucleotides match TRBD1. The ends lost 6 bases at V and 2 bases at J; junction bases unmatched: 12. The CDR3 sequence is 16 residues long. The V gene's germline CDR1 is ENHRY and CDR2 SYGVKD. The DNA of the CDR3 is TGTGCCATCAGCGCCCTTACAGGGGGGCAGACCTACGAGCAGTACTTC. Amino acid sequence: CAISALTGGQTYEQYF.

The rearrangement links TRBV7-9 to TRBJ2-1; 10 bases map to TRBD2. Germline V lookup: CDR1 SEHNR, CDR2 FQNEAQ (reference sequence). The CDR3 runs to 15 residues. The trim removed 6 bases at V and 5 bases at J, leaving 7 bases unmatched. The CDR3 loop is CASSSPSGSDNEQFF. The CDR3 DNA follows: TGTGCCAGCAGTTCCCCTAGCGGGAGCGACAATGAGCAGTTCTTC.

The rearrangement uses TRBV6-2 or TRBV6-3 and TRBJ1-2; D might be TRBD1 (5 bases). Between the trimmed V and J ends, which lost 2 bases and 4 bases, there was a span of 14 bases. Germline CDR1 MNHEY, CDR2 SVGEGT. The CDR3 extends over 15 amino acids. CDR3: CASSYPRQSSYGYTF. CDR3 in DNA: TGTGCCAGCAGTTACCCCCGACAGAGCTCCTATGGCTACACCTTC.

The chain links TRBV5-1 to TRBJ1-1; TRBD1 might be the D (6 bases). Looked up from germline, CDR1 is SGHRS and CDR2 is YFSETQ. Trimming stripped 4 bases from V and 0 bases from J, with 13 bases between. The CDR3 extends over 15 amino acids. The chain's CDR3 is CASSVAGDLNTEAFF. CDR3 DNA: TGCGCCAGCAGCGTCGCAGGGGATCTGAACACTGAAGCTTTCTTT.

The genes are TRBV7-8 and TRBJ2-7; perhaps TRBD2 as D (6 bases). This CDR3 has 12 amino acids. The V and J ends lost 3 bases and 5 bases respectively, with 8 bases between them. CDR1 and CDR2 (germline): SGHVS, FQNEAQ. The CDR3 protein is CASSFGSHEQYF. The CDR3 DNA follows: TGTGCCAGCAGCTTCGGGAGTCACGAGCAGTACTTC.

The chain recombines TRBV7-9 with TRBJ1-2; 9 bases fit TRBD1. Germline CDR1 reads SEHNR; CDR2 reads FQNEAQ (reference sequence). CDR3 size: 16 residues. The ends lost 1 base at V and 4 bases at J; junction bases unmatched: 7. The CDR3 coding sequence is TGTGCCAGCAGCTTAGGGGAACCGGACAGGGGCTATGGCTACACCTTC. Translating it yields CASSLGEPDRGYGYTF.

This clone was seen once. The genes are TRBV19 and TRBJ1-5, with TRBD1 matching over 7 bases. J was trimmed by 3 bases and V by 7 bases; bases with no gene match: 9. This CDR3 region has 15 residues. The germline V gene has CDR1 LNHDA and CDR2 SQIVND (reference sequence). As DNA, the CDR3 is TGTGCCAGTACCACGACAGGGTATGCCAATCAGCCCCAGCATTTT. It codes for CASTTTGYANQPQHF.

The chain is built from TRBV6-5 and TRBJ1-1; no clear D gene. Trimming took 6 bases from V and 1 from J, leaving 9 bases between them. The CDR3 length is 13 residues. Germline values: CDR1 MNHEY, CDR2 SVGAGI. CDR3 DNA: TGTGCCAGCAGAGACATACCGAACACTGAAGCTTTCTTT. Translating gives CASRDIPNTEAFF.

V is TRBV19 and J is TRBJ1-2, with D maybe TRBD1 (6 bases). Germline V CDR1 and CDR2: LNHDA, SQIVND (reference sequence). The CDR3 is 15 residues long. V lost 3 bases and J lost 1, with 12 bases in between. The CDR3 nucleotides read TGTGCCAGTAGTATGTGGGACATCGGTAACTATGGCTACACCTTC. This codes for CASSMWDIGNYGYTF.

The chain joins TRBV7-9 to TRBJ1-2, with 7 bases lining up with TRBD1. Germline V lookup: CDR1 SEHNR, CDR2 FQNEAQ (reference sequence). V lost 2 bases and J lost 8; bases outside the gene matches: 11. The CDR3 loop spans 15 amino acids. This CDR3 reads CASSLFGQGVKGYTF. CDR3 in DNA: TGTGCCAGCAGCTTATTTGGGCAGGGGGTGAAGGGCTACACCTTC.

V and J are TRBV19 and TRBJ2-7, with 10 bases identical to TRBD1. Looked up from germline, CDR1 is LNHDA and CDR2 is SQIVND (reference sequence). Trimming removed 1 base from V and 2 bases from J; junction bases left unmatched: 2. This CDR3 spans 15 amino acids. CDR3 in amino acids: CASSIGGTGAYEQYF. The CDR3 coding sequence is TGTGCCAGTAGTATAGGTGGGACAGGGGCCTACGAGCAGTACTTC.

The chain recombines TRBV27 with TRBJ1-6; possible D gene TRBD1, 5 bases. The CDR3 spans 16 residues. The V end was cut by 9 bases, the J end by 9 bases, with 24 bases between. CDR1 is MNHEY, CDR2 SMNVEV, per germline (reference sequence). The CDR3 DNA follows: TGTGCCAGTACGACGTTCGGGGGACTTATGGTTTCACCCCTCCACTTT. Amino acid sequence: CASTTFGGLMVSPLHF.

This chain joins TRBV5-1 and TRBJ1-4; weak D call: TRBD1 (6 bases). Germline loops: CDR1 SGHRS, CDR2 YFSETQ. The CDR3 covers 15 residues. The V end was cut by 0 bases, the J end by 7 bases, with 13 bases between. CDR3 loop: CASSLGTVAPEKLFF. The CDR3 DNA reads TGCGCCAGCAGCTTGGGGACAGTAGCCCCTGAAAAACTGTTTTTT.

This chain joins TRBV24-1 and TRBJ2-2, with 8 bases aligning to TRBD1. J was trimmed by 2 bases and V by 4 bases; bases with no gene match: 5. The CDR3 spans 16 residues. Germline CDR1 and CDR2: KGHDR and SFDVKD. Here the CDR3 reads CATSDPGQGNTGELFF. The CDR3 DNA follows: TGTGCCACCAGTGACCCTGGACAGGGAAACACCGGGGAGCTGTTTTTT.

The chain couples TRBV2 to TRBJ2-7, with D possibly TRBD1 on 5 matching bases. V lost 8 bases and J 1 base, leaving 18 bases between the germline ends. This CDR3 region has 15 residues. Germline CDR1 and CDR2: SNHLY and FYNNEI. The CDR3 DNA sequence: TGTGCCAGCGGGGCCGAGGCAGGGTCGTCCTACGAGCAGTACTTC. It is translated as CASGAEAGSSYEQYF.

This rearrangement joins TRBV6-5 to TRBJ2-7; TRBD2 matches at 8 bases. CDR1 is MNHEY, CDR2 SVGAGI, per germline. The V gene end was trimmed by 7 bases and the J gene end by 2 bases; junction bases not matched to a gene: 7. The CDR3 runs 14 residues. The CDR3 nucleotides are TGTGCCAGCACAGGAAGCGGGGGTGCCTACGAGCAGTACTTC. Translation gives CASTGSGGAYEQYF.

The chain employs TRBV11-2 and TRBJ1-3; no firm D call. The CDR3 is made up of 14 amino acids. Germline V CDR1 and CDR2: SGHAT, FQNNGV. Trimming left V 2 bases short and J 4 bases short, with 9 bases between. The CDR3 nucleotides read TGTGCCAGCAGCTTAACGTCAGGAGGAAACACCATATATTTT. It yields the protein CASSLTSGGNTIYF.